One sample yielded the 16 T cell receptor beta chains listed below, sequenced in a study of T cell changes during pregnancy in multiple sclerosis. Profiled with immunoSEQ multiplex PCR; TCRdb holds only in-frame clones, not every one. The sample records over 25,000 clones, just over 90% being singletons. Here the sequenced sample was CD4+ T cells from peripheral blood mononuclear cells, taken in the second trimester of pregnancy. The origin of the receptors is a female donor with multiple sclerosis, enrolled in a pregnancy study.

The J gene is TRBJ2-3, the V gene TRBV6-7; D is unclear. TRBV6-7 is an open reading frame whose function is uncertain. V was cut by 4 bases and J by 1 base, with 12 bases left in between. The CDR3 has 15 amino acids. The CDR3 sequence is CASSFDSARTDTQYF. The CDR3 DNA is TGTGCCAGCAGTTTCGACTCCGCACGCACAGATACGCAGTATTTT.

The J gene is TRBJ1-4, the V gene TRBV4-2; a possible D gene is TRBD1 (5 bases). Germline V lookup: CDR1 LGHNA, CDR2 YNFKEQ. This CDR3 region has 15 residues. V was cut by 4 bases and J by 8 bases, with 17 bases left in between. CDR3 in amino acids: CASSPIGGRGEKLFF. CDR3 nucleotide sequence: TGTGCCAGCAGCCCGATTGGGGGGAGAGGGGAAAAACTGTTTTTT.

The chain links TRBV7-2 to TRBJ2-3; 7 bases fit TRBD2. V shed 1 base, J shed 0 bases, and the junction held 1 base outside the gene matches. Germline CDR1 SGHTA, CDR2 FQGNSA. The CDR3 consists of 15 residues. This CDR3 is CASSLGGRSTDTQYF. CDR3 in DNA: TGTGCCAGCAGCTTAGGCGGGAGAAGCACAGATACGCAGTATTTT.

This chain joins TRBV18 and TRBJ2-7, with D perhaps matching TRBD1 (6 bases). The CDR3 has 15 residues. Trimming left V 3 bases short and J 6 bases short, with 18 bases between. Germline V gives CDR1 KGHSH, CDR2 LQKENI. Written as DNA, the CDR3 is TGTGCCAGCTCACCTCTGCGGACAGCCGACGGCGAGCAGTACTTC. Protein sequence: CASSPLRTADGEQYF.

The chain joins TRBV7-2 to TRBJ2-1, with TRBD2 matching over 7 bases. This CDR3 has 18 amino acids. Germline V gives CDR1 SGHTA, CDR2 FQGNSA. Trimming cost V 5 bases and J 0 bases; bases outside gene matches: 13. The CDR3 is CASSRGSKRGPSYNEQFF. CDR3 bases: TGTGCCAGCAGCCGAGGGTCGAAGCGGGGCCCCTCCTACAATGAGCAGTTCTTC.

As DNA, the CDR3 is TGCGCCAGCAGCCAAGTTGGGGGGGGCGGTTCTGAAGCTTTCTTT. Its translation is CASSQVGGGGSEAFF. The V gene is TRBV4-1, the J gene TRBJ1-1; TRBD1 might be the D (6 bases). This CDR3 region has 15 residues. V lost 1 base, J lost 6 bases, and 15 bases lay in between. Germline V gene sequence: CDR1 MGHRA, CDR2 YSYEKL.

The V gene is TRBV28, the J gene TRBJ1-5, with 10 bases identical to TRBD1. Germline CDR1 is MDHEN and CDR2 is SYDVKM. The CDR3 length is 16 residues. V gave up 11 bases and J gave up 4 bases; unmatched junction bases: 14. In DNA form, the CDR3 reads TGTGCCCTCTCGGGAGCGGACAGGGGGTTTAATCAGCCCCAGCATTTT. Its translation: CALSGADRGFNQPQHF.

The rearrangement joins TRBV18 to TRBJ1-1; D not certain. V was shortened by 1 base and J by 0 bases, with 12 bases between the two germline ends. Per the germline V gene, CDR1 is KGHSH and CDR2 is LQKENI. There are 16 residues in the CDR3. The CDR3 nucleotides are TGTGCCAGCTCACCACGGAGCGGTGTTGTGAACACTGAAGCTTTCTTT. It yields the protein CASSPRSGVVNTEAFF.

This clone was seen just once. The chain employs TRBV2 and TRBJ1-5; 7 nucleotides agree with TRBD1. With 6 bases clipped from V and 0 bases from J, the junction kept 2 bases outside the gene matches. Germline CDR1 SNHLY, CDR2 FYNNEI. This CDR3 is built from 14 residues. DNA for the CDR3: TGTGCCAGCAGCGACAGGGTTAGCAATCAGCCCCAGCATTTT. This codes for CASSDRVSNQPQHF.

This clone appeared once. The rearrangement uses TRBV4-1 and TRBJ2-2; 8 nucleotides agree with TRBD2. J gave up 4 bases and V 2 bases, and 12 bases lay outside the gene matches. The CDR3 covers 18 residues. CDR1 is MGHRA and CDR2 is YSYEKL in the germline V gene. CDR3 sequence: CASSQLMTSVKSTGELFF. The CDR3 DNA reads TGCGCCAGCAGCCAACTTATGACTAGCGTAAAGTCCACCGGGGAGCTGTTTTTT.

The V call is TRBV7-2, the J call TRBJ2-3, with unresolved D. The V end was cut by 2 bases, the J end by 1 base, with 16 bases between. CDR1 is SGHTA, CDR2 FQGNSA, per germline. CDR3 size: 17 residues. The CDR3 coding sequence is TGTGCCAGCAGCTTACAAGGCGGCCTCGACGGCACAGATACGCAGTATTTT. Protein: CASSLQGGLDGTDTQYF.

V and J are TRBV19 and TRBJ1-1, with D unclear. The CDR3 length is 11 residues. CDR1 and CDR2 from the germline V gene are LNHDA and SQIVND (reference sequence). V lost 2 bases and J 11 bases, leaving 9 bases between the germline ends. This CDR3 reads CASSIWREAFF. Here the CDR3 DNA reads TGTGCCAGTAGTATATGGCGGGAGGCTTTCTTT.

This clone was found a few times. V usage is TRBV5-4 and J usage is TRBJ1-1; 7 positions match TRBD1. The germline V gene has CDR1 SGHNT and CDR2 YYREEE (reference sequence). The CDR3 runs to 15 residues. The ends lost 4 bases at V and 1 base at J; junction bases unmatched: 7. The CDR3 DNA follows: TGTGCCAGCAGCAAGCGACAGGGCGAGAACACTGAAGCTTTCTTT. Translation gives CASSKRQGENTEAFF.

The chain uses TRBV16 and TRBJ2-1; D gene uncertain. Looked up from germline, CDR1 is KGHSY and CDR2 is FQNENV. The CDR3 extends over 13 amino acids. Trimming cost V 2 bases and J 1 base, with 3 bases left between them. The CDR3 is CASSQTSYNEQFF. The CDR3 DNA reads TGTGCCAGCAGCCAAACTTCCTACAATGAGCAGTTCTTC.

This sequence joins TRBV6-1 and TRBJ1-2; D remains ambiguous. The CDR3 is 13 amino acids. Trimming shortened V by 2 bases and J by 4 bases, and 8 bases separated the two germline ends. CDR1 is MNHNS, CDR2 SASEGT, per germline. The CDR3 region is CASSETGIYGYTF. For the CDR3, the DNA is TGTGCCAGCAGTGAAACGGGTATCTATGGCTACACCTTC.

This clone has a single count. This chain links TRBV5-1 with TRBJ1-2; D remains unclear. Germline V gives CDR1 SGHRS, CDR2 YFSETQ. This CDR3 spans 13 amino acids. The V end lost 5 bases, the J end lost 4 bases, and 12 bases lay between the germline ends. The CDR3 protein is CASSPAERYGYTF. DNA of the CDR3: TGCGCCAGCAGTCCGGCAGAGCGCTATGGCTACACCTTC.